Reported below is one T cell receptor (beta chain). This clonotype was observed a handful of times. Which antigen it targets is not known. Base quality data are lacking; no much larger clone is found one base away. The sample originates from a study of identical twins (dated by TCRdb to 2015 to 2016). Some background on the complete study: The study deep-sequenced TCR alpha and beta repertoires from monozygotic twins, unrelated adults of various ages and cord blood to test whether fetal clonotypes persist. To rule out contamination, replicate twin experiments were performed at different times with different library preparation protocols.

To prepare the library, 5' RACE was applied. The sequencer was an Illumina HiSeq 2000. Template switching added a universal primer binding site, and the final cDNA carried a unique molecular identifier that allowed TCR cDNA molecules to be counted accurately. First-strand cDNA for TCR alpha and beta chains was synthesized from specific primers in the conserved constant-segment region. To control for contamination, every cDNA library was double barcoded, receiving both a SMART-Mk sample barcode and Illumina barcodes. TruSeq adapter sequences and Illumina sample barcodes were added in two successive PCR steps. TCR alpha and beta cDNA libraries were sequenced on the Illumina HiSeq platform with custom primers. Under the source paper's analysis protocol: Raw reads were processed with MiGEC to extract unique molecular identifiers, and MiXCR was used to determine CDR3 positions. Recombination models were inferred per individual with the repgenHMM and IGoR tools using an EM algorithm. The analysis of shared clonotypes was done with the tcR package in R, with sharing normalized by the product of cloneset sizes. To study raw recombination without the effects of thymic and clonal selection, out-of-frame nonproductive sequences were analyzed. TCRdb took the public reads, trimmed them with fastp at Q25, ran MiXCR for clone calling and kept in-frame beta chains. Duplicate CDR3 protein sequences are folded into a single record with the most common DNA and genes. V and J calls and clone size were set by TCRdb, not the authors. The sample records about 700,000 distinct CDR3 sequences, over 5% of which are singletons. Clones ranked in the top ten supply about 2% of the sample.

Every donor in the study was a healthy Caucasian. The study also sequenced three unrelated non-twin adults: a male aged 18 to 30, a male aged 50 to 59 and a female aged 50 to 59. Using Miltenyi CD45RO+ enrichment and human naive T-cell isolation kits, memory (CD45RO+) and naive T cells were isolated from PBMC. Overall study results and their limits: Excess twin sharing in beta out-of-frame sequences was weaker because fewer shared sequences lowered the signal-to-noise ratio. Conclusions relied on cross-sectional statistical analysis, since the same donors could not be followed over many years. Fewer insertions were carried by abundant cord blood beta clonotypes, a similar but weaker trend appeared in young adult naive repertoires, and no such trend appeared in memory repertoires. In monozygotic twins, out-of-frame TCR alpha sharing was systematically underestimated by recombination models, although the models agreed with sharing between unrelated individuals. Compared with coincidental sharing between unrelated individuals, out-of-frame TCR alpha sequences shared between twins had an excess of sequences with low generation probability. Invariant T cells such as MAIT and iNKT could partly confound zero-insertion analyses, although diverse VJ usage argued against such confounding for most clonotypes.

V loses 3 bases, J loses 0 bases, and the germline ends lie 8 bases apart. From the cysteine through the phenylalanine, the CDR3 covers 14 amino acids. The CDR3 DNA has 42 bases and is translated from base 1. Sequences LGHDT (CDR1) and YNNKEL (CDR2) are obtained from the germline V gene (reference sequence). The chain is assembled from TRBV3-1 and TRBJ1-1; no D gene is confidently identified. This clonotype was sampled from a man younger than 30 in good health. Sequences were obtained from naive T cells sorted from blood. The sample's cell subset or site label is to be understood as: cells isolated with a human naive T-cell isolation kit. The bases read TGTGCCAGCAGCCAGATGCCTATGAACACTGAAGCTTTCTTT. Its protein reads: CASSQMPMNTEAFF.